This is a list of T cell receptor beta chains from one sample in a study of T cells in Graves' hyperthyroidism and ophthalmopathy. TCRdb passed the multiplex PCR reads through MiXCR, listing each CDR3 protein once. The table includes 270,000 or so distinct CDR3 sequences, approximately 26% detected once. Sample: blood. Receptors were obtained from a man aged 35-49 years with Graves' hyperthyroidism that later progressed to Graves' ophthalmopathy. Both conserved end residues are part of each CDR3. The order of the fields is D gene, J gene, clone size, V gene, CDR3 DNA, CDR3 protein. The D gene is left open where the match is weak. Rows may omit the clone size; those that give it use once, few, many or a size class.

D gene: .; J gene: TRBJ1-2; clone size: many; V gene: TRBV7-8; CDR3 DNA: TGTGCCAGCAGCCAATTGGCTTTAGCTGGCTACACCTTC; CDR3 protein: CASSQLALAGYTF
D gene: .; J gene: TRBJ1-1; clone size: many; V gene: TRBV24-1; CDR3 DNA: TGTGCCACCAGTGCCACTATAGGGACTGAAGCTTTCTTT; CDR3 protein: CATSATIGTEAFF
D gene: .; J gene: TRBJ1-2; clone size: .; V gene: TRBV28; CDR3 DNA: TGTGCCAGCAGTTCCCCAGCGGGCAGGGGAATCTATGGCTACACCTTC; CDR3 protein: CASSSPAGRGIYGYTF
D gene: .; J gene: TRBJ2-5; clone size: .; V gene: TRBV19; CDR3 DNA: TGTGCCAGTAGTATAGGTGGGGGTGTGGAGACCCAGTACTTC; CDR3 protein: CASSIGGGVETQYF
D gene: TRBD2; J gene: TRBJ2-5; clone size: once; V gene: TRBV19; CDR3 DNA: TGTGCCAGTAGTCCCGGGGCTAGCCGAGGGGAGGGGCAAGAGACCCAGTACTTC; CDR3 protein: CASSPGASRGEGQETQYF
D gene: TRBD1; J gene: TRBJ1-2; clone size: few; V gene: TRBV18; CDR3 DNA: TGTGCCAGCTCAGAGGAGACAGGGTCCAACTATGGCTACACCTTC; CDR3 protein: CASSEETGSNYGYTF
D gene: .; J gene: TRBJ2-2; clone size: many; V gene: TRBV19; CDR3 DNA: TGTGCCAGTGGAAAGTACAGGGCTGACGGGGAGCTGTTTTTT; CDR3 protein: CASGKYRADGELFF
D gene: .; J gene: TRBJ1-1; clone size: many; V gene: TRBV20-1; CDR3 DNA: TGCAGTGCTTCTCAGGGAGGAGACACTGAAGCTTTCTTT; CDR3 protein: CSASQGGDTEAFF
D gene: .; J gene: TRBJ2-5; clone size: .; V gene: TRBV7-3; CDR3 DNA: TGTGCCAGCAGCTTAAGGGCAGGGTCGAGGGAGACCCAGTACTTC; CDR3 protein: CASSLRAGSRETQYF
D gene: .; J gene: TRBJ1-2; clone size: .; V gene: TRBV12-3/TRBV12-4; CDR3 DNA: TGTGCCAGCAGTACCGGGACGTCAGGCTACACCTTC; CDR3 protein: CASSTGTSGYTF
D gene: .; J gene: TRBJ1-5; clone size: .; V gene: TRBV28; CDR3 DNA: TGTGCCAGCAGTTTCCCCGGGGAAGGCAATCAGCCCCAGCATTTT; CDR3 protein: CASSFPGEGNQPQHF
D gene: TRBD2; J gene: TRBJ2-2; clone size: many; V gene: TRBV20-1; CDR3 DNA: TGCAGTGTAGCGGGACGCACCGGGGAGCTGTTTTTT; CDR3 protein: CSVAGRTGELFF
D gene: .; J gene: TRBJ1-1; clone size: many; V gene: TRBV10-3; CDR3 DNA: TGTGCCATCAGTGATCGGGGGAACACTGAAGCTTTCTTT; CDR3 protein: CAISDRGNTEAFF
D gene: .; J gene: TRBJ2-7; clone size: many; V gene: TRBV20-1; CDR3 DNA: TGCAGTGCTAGAGATCGGGGGGGGACAGTCACCTACGAGCAGTACTTC; CDR3 protein: CSARDRGGTVTYEQYF
D gene: .; J gene: TRBJ2-2; clone size: many; V gene: TRBV18; CDR3 DNA: TGTGCCAGCTCACTCCAGGGGTCCACCGGGGAGCTGTTTTTT; CDR3 protein: CASSLQGSTGELFF
D gene: .; J gene: TRBJ1-1; clone size: many; V gene: TRBV6-5; CDR3 DNA: TGTGCCAGCAGTTATCAGGGTAAGAACACTGAAGCTTTCTTT; CDR3 protein: CASSYQGKNTEAFF
D gene: .; J gene: TRBJ1-3; clone size: few; V gene: TRBV3-1; CDR3 DNA: TGTGCCAGCAGCCAAGGGGGGGCTGGAAACACCATATATTTT; CDR3 protein: CASSQGGAGNTIYF
D gene: .; J gene: TRBJ1-5; clone size: many; V gene: TRBV6-4; CDR3 DNA: TGTGCCACCCCGATCAGATATAGCAATCAGCCCCAGCATTTT; CDR3 protein: CATPIRYSNQPQHF
D gene: TRBD2; J gene: TRBJ2-7; clone size: many; V gene: TRBV12-5; CDR3 DNA: TGTGCTAGTGGTTTGGTACTCCTAACGGGTAGCGGGCAGCCCTACGAGCAGTACTTC; CDR3 protein: CASGLVLLTGSGQPYEQYF
D gene: .; J gene: TRBJ2-4; clone size: .; V gene: TRBV30; CDR3 DNA: TGTGCCCCGGCGGAAGTATACATTCAGTACTTC; CDR3 protein: CAPAEVYIQYF
D gene: .; J gene: TRBJ2-4; clone size: many; V gene: TRBV7-9; CDR3 DNA: TGTGCCAGCAGCTTAGACGCCAAAAACATTCAGTACTTC; CDR3 protein: CASSLDAKNIQYF
D gene: .; J gene: TRBJ2-5; clone size: many; V gene: TRBV4-1; CDR3 DNA: TGCGCCAGCAGCCAAGGAGGACTTGATCGAGAGACCCAGTACTTC; CDR3 protein: CASSQGGLDRETQYF
D gene: .; J gene: TRBJ1-5; clone size: many; V gene: TRBV4-1; CDR3 DNA: TGCGCCAGCAGCCAAGAGGCAGGGGTGAGCAATCAGCCCCAGCATTTT; CDR3 protein: CASSQEAGVSNQPQHF
D gene: TRBD1; J gene: TRBJ2-7; clone size: many; V gene: TRBV12-3/TRBV12-4; CDR3 DNA: TGTGCCAGCAGGTCTGGACAGGTTACCTACGAGCAGTACTTC; CDR3 protein: CASRSGQVTYEQYF
D gene: .; J gene: TRBJ2-7; clone size: many; V gene: TRBV27; CDR3 DNA: TGTGCCAGCAGTTTATCTGGACACCATGGGGAGCAGTACTTC; CDR3 protein: CASSLSGHHGEQYF
D gene: .; J gene: TRBJ2-4; clone size: .; V gene: TRBV5-1; CDR3 DNA: TGCGCCAGCAGCCCCCAGGTGGGGGGTGTCATTCAGTACTTC; CDR3 protein: CASSPQVGGVIQYF
D gene: .; J gene: TRBJ2-5; clone size: few; V gene: TRBV6-2/TRBV6-3; CDR3 DNA: TGTGCCAGCAGCCTCCGGGATAGGTCGCCCCAGTACTTC; CDR3 protein: CASSLRDRSPQYF
D gene: TRBD2; J gene: TRBJ2-3; clone size: many; V gene: TRBV15; CDR3 DNA: TGTGCCACCAGCAGACTAGCGGGCGGGACTAGCACAGATACGCAGTATTTT; CDR3 protein: CATSRLAGGTSTDTQYF
D gene: .; J gene: TRBJ1-1; clone size: many; V gene: TRBV19; CDR3 DNA: TGTGCCAGTAACCATATGGGGGGAAACACTGAAGCTTTCTTT; CDR3 protein: CASNHMGGNTEAFF
D gene: .; J gene: TRBJ2-7; clone size: .; V gene: TRBV20-1; CDR3 DNA: TGCAGTGCTAGACCAGCCTCCTACGAGCAGTACTTC; CDR3 protein: CSARPASYEQYF
D gene: .; J gene: TRBJ2-2; clone size: many; V gene: TRBV2; CDR3 DNA: TGTGCCAGCAGTGAACAGGGAGGAGTCGGGGAGCTGTTTTTT; CDR3 protein: CASSEQGGVGELFF
D gene: .; J gene: TRBJ1-1; clone size: many; V gene: TRBV11-3; CDR3 DNA: TGTGCCAGCAGCTCGAGCCGGTGGAACACTGAAGCTTTCTTT; CDR3 protein: CASSSSRWNTEAFF
D gene: TRBD2; J gene: TRBJ2-3; clone size: many; V gene: TRBV9; CDR3 DNA: TGTGCCAGCAGCGTAGGGGGGGGTAGCGATACGCAGTATTTT; CDR3 protein: CASSVGGGSDTQYF
D gene: .; J gene: TRBJ2-7; clone size: many; V gene: TRBV4-1; CDR3 DNA: TGCGCCAGCAGCCAAGATCTCTCCGGACGGCACTACGAGCAGTACTTC; CDR3 protein: CASSQDLSGRHYEQYF
D gene: .; J gene: TRBJ1-5; clone size: once; V gene: TRBV6-5; CDR3 DNA: TGTGCCAGCAGTTACTCGGGAGGCCTCCAGCCCCAGCATTTT; CDR3 protein: CASSYSGGLQPQHF
D gene: .; J gene: TRBJ2-7; clone size: .; V gene: TRBV5-1; CDR3 DNA: TGCGCCAGCAGCTTGACGGGGCGCGAGCAGTACTTC; CDR3 protein: CASSLTGREQYF
D gene: .; J gene: TRBJ1-1; clone size: .; V gene: TRBV6-4; CDR3 DNA: TGTGCCAGCAGTTACGGGGACCCGAACACTGAAGCTTTCTTT; CDR3 protein: CASSYGDPNTEAFF
D gene: TRBD1; J gene: TRBJ2-4; clone size: .; V gene: TRBV6-1; CDR3 DNA: TGTGCCAGCACCGGACCGGGACAGGGTCGGAACGACATTCAGTACTTC; CDR3 protein: CASTGPGQGRNDIQYF
D gene: TRBD2; J gene: TRBJ2-7; clone size: many; V gene: TRBV20-1; CDR3 DNA: TGCAGTTCGGGAGGACGGAGCTCCTACGAGCAGTACTTC; CDR3 protein: CSSGGRSSYEQYF
D gene: .; J gene: TRBJ1-1; clone size: .; V gene: TRBV20-1; CDR3 DNA: TGCAGTGCCCCCATCGGGGGGGTAGACACTGAAGCTTTCTTT; CDR3 protein: CSAPIGGVDTEAFF
D gene: .; J gene: TRBJ1-1; clone size: many; V gene: TRBV6-1; CDR3 DNA: TGTGCCAGCAGAAACCAGGAGGAGAGCACTGAAGCTTTCTTT; CDR3 protein: CASRNQEESTEAFF
D gene: .; J gene: TRBJ2-4; clone size: many; V gene: TRBV10-3; CDR3 DNA: TGTGCCATCAGTGCTCAAGAAAACATTCAGTACTTC; CDR3 protein: CAISAQENIQYF
D gene: .; J gene: TRBJ2-7; clone size: many; V gene: TRBV15; CDR3 DNA: TGTGCCACCAGCAGAGATAGTACCCAACCCTACGAGCAGTACTTC; CDR3 protein: CATSRDSTQPYEQYF
D gene: TRBD2; J gene: TRBJ2-5; clone size: .; V gene: TRBV2; CDR3 DNA: TGTGCCAGCATGGGGATAGCGGGACACCAAGAGACCCAGTACTTC; CDR3 protein: CASMGIAGHQETQYF
D gene: .; J gene: TRBJ1-1; clone size: many; V gene: TRBV18; CDR3 DNA: TGTGCCAGCTCACCACCGGCGGCAGCGAACACTGAAGCTTTCTTT; CDR3 protein: CASSPPAAANTEAFF
D gene: TRBD2; J gene: TRBJ2-5; clone size: few; V gene: TRBV29-1; CDR3 DNA: TGCAGCGTCCTGGGACTAGCGGGAGCGGGTGCGGGGGAGACCCAGTACTTC; CDR3 protein: CSVLGLAGAGAGETQYF
D gene: TRBD1; J gene: TRBJ1-2; clone size: once; V gene: TRBV6-5; CDR3 DNA: TGTGTCAGCAGTTCAGGGGGGGTGAGCTATGGCTACACCTTC; CDR3 protein: CVSSSGGVSYGYTF
D gene: TRBD1; J gene: TRBJ2-7; clone size: many; V gene: TRBV6-1; CDR3 DNA: TGTGCCAGCAGTGACACAGGGGACACCAACTACGAGCAGTACTTC; CDR3 protein: CASSDTGDTNYEQYF
D gene: TRBD2; J gene: TRBJ2-7; clone size: .; V gene: TRBV12-3/TRBV12-4; CDR3 DNA: TGTGCCAGCAGCCTCGGGAGGGGGATGGAGCAGTACTTC; CDR3 protein: CASSLGRGMEQYF
D gene: .; J gene: TRBJ1-2; clone size: few; V gene: TRBV6-1; CDR3 DNA: TGTGCCAGCAGTGAAACAGGAGTTAATGGCTACACCTTC; CDR3 protein: CASSETGVNGYTF
D gene: .; J gene: TRBJ2-5; clone size: many; V gene: TRBV7-2; CDR3 DNA: TGTGCCAGCAGCCCAACTCTAAGGCCGGAGACCCAGTACTTC; CDR3 protein: CASSPTLRPETQYF
D gene: TRBD1; J gene: TRBJ2-6; clone size: few; V gene: TRBV5-1; CDR3 DNA: TGCGCCAGCAGCTGGACCGGGACAGGACCCTCTGGGGCCAACGTCCTGACTTTC; CDR3 protein: CASSWTGTGPSGANVLTF
D gene: TRBD1; J gene: TRBJ1-1; clone size: .; V gene: TRBV6-2/TRBV6-3; CDR3 DNA: TGTGCCAGCCACAGGGGCCCCGAAGCTTTCTTT; CDR3 protein: CASHRGPEAFF
D gene: .; J gene: TRBJ2-7; clone size: few; V gene: TRBV30; CDR3 DNA: TGTGCCGGATGGGGGCGCGGCTACGAGCAGTACTTC; CDR3 protein: CAGWGRGYEQYF
D gene: .; J gene: TRBJ1-1; clone size: many; V gene: TRBV20-1; CDR3 DNA: TGCAGTGCTGGAGGGGGGTGGGACACTGAAGCTTTCTTT; CDR3 protein: CSAGGGWDTEAFF
D gene: .; J gene: TRBJ2-7; clone size: many; V gene: TRBV29-1; CDR3 DNA: TGCAGCGTTTCCGGCGGGCCCCTACCAACCTACGAGCAGTACTTC; CDR3 protein: CSVSGGPLPTYEQYF
D gene: TRBD2; J gene: TRBJ2-2; clone size: many; V gene: TRBV9; CDR3 DNA: TGTGCCAGCAGCGAAAAGACTAGCGGGAGTTTCACCGGGGAGCTGTTTTTT; CDR3 protein: CASSEKTSGSFTGELFF
D gene: .; J gene: TRBJ1-6; clone size: many; V gene: TRBV6-5; CDR3 DNA: TGTGCCAGCAGTTATTCGGACCCTGAGAATTCACCCCTCCACTTT; CDR3 protein: CASSYSDPENSPLHF
D gene: .; J gene: TRBJ2-7; clone size: .; V gene: TRBV27; CDR3 DNA: TGTGCCAGCAAACCCAGGAGACAGGCGTACGACTACGAGCAGTACTTC; CDR3 protein: CASKPRRQAYDYEQYF
D gene: .; J gene: TRBJ2-7; clone size: many; V gene: TRBV7-8; CDR3 DNA: TGTGCCAGCACTGCGCACTCGGGTGAGCAGTACTTC; CDR3 protein: CASTAHSGEQYF